This TCR beta chain was captured in a study of blood T cell repertoires in COVID-19. Study background: Sources were T cells, B-cell-depleted T cells, or PBMCs; the material itself was cDNA or gDNA.

The length of the CDR3 is 14 residues. Trimming shortened V by 0 bases and J by 9 bases, and 15 bases separated the two germline ends. Germline V lookup: CDR1 SGDLS, CDR2 YYNGEE. Original methodology: Cell counts per sample came from amplifying reference gene primers. Here immunoSEQ multiplex PCR was the method, and the copy in TCRdb shows in-frame clones only, minus some. The V and J calls and clone size come from that table; D and trimming were worked out from the DNA. The table lists about 160,000 clones, 85% of them singletons, with roughly 3% in the top ten. The chain has TRBV9 and TRBJ1-2; D perhaps matches TRBD1 (6 bases). The sequenced material came from peripheral blood. The clonotype was recovered from a human donor with acute or convalescent COVID-19. The donor label of this sample is uncertain. Here the CDR3 reads CASSVVSGEGSYTF. Here the CDR3 DNA reads TGTGCCAGCAGCGTAGTATCAGGGGAGGGAAGCTACACCTTC.